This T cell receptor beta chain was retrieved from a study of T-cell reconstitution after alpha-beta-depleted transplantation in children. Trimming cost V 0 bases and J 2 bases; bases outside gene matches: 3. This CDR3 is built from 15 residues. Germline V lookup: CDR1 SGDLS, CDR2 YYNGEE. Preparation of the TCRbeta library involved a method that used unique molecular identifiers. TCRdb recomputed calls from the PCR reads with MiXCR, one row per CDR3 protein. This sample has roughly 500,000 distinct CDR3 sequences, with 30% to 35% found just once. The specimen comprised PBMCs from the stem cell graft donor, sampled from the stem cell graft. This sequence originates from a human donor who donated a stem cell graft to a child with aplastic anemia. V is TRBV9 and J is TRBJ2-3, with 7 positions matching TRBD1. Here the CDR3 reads CASSVEGTVTDTQYF. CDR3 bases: TGTGCCAGCAGCGTAGAGGGGACAGTCACAGATACGCAGTATTTT.